This TCR beta chain comes out of a study of response to subunit inactivated influenza vaccine. Findings of the study overall: New T cells are recruited in small numbers by each seasonal influenza vaccination, according to the authors' suggestion.

The V gene's germline CDR1 is SGHVS and CDR2 FQNEAQ. This CDR3 comprises 15 residues. Trimming at V came to 3 bases and at J to 6 bases, leaving 8 bases not matched to a gene. TCRdb called the RT-PCR reads again in MiXCR, with one record for every CDR3 protein. The table lists about 800,000 distinct CDR3 sequences, roughly 20% of them singletons. In this sample, this clonotype turned up a few times. Its antigen is unknown. This material consisted of PBMCs from blood, taken roughly 5 days after vaccination. V is TRBV7-8 and J is TRBJ1-5, with 7 positions matching TRBD1. The receptor was isolated from a man in his fifties or sixties who received an inactivated influenza vaccine. The CDR3 DNA reads as TGTGCCAGCAGCTTGGGGGGACAGTTTTCTCAGCCCCAGCATTTT. The encoded protein is CASSLGGQFSQPQHF.